This is a list of T cell receptor beta chains from one sample in a study of T-cell reconstitution after alpha-beta-depleted transplantation in children. TCRdb fed the PCR reads into MiXCR, producing one record per CDR3 protein. The sample lists over 200,000 distinct CDR3 sequences, approximately 8.4% occurring once. The specimen was PBMCs, mostly from graft donor cells, collected 360 days after TCRalphabeta/CD19-depleted stem cell transplant. The receptors come from a male patient aged 2-9 years who had a stem cell transplant for acute myeloid leukemia, so the T cells may come from the graft donor. Both conserved end residues are part of each CDR3. The D gene is left open where the match is weak. A clone size is listed for some rows: how often the clone was seen (once, few, many), or a class if it is expanded.

>few|TRBD2|TRBV20-1|TRBJ2-7
TGCAGTGCGGGGACTAGCGGGAGGGGATTGGGTGAGCAGTACTTC
CSAGTSGRGLGEQYF
>few|NA|TRBV4-2|TRBJ2-2
TGTGCCAGCAATCTAGCCTGGGAGGACCCAGACCCCGGGGAGCTGTTTTTT
CASNLAWEDPDPGELFF
>NA|NA|TRBV15|TRBJ2-7
TGTGCCACCAGCAGAGTGGGCGGGTCCAACTACGAGCAGTACTTC
CATSRVGGSNYEQYF
>many|NA|TRBV5-1|TRBJ2-2
TGCGCCAGCAGCTTGCAGGAAAACACCGGGGAGCTGTTTTTT
CASSLQENTGELFF
>few|TRBD1|TRBV27|TRBJ1-6
TGTGCCAGCAGTTTAGGGACAGGGGCTTCACCCCTCCACTTT
CASSLGTGASPLHF
>NA|TRBD1|TRBV20-1|TRBJ2-5
TGCAGTGCTAGTAGGACAGGGGTTGGGGAGACCCAGTACTTC
CSASRTGVGETQYF
>many|TRBD2|TRBV30|TRBJ2-1
TGTGCCTGGAGCCCCCCGGGACTAGCGGGAGTGAAGCAGTTCTTC
CAWSPPGLAGVKQFF
>few|TRBD2|TRBV10-3|TRBJ2-2
TGTGCCATCAGTGAGGTAGCGGGGGGGTTCGCGAACACCGGGGAGCTGTTTTTT
CAISEVAGGFANTGELFF
>many|NA|TRBV3-1|TRBJ2-1
TGTGCCAGCAGCGAGCCAGCGTCGCCCTACAATGAGCAGTTCTTC
CASSEPASPYNEQFF
>few|TRBD2|TRBV20-1|TRBJ2-1
TGCAGTGCCAGACTAGCGGGAGTCGGTGAGCAGTTCTTC
CSARLAGVGEQFF
>few|NA|TRBV12-5|TRBJ1-2
TGTGCTAGTGGTTTGCGGCGGGACTATGGCTACACCTTC
CASGLRRDYGYTF
>NA|TRBD2|TRBV11-2|TRBJ2-1
TGTGCCAGCAGCTTAGATGTGCTAGCGGACAATGAGCAGTTCTTC
CASSLDVLADNEQFF
>many|TRBD2|TRBV29-1|TRBJ2-1
TGCAGCGTTGAAGACCGACTAGCGGGAGCCCTGGATGAGCAGTTCTTC
CSVEDRLAGALDEQFF
>NA|NA|TRBV5-1|TRBJ2-1
TGCGCCAGCAGCGAGAGACAGGATTACAATGAGCAGTTCTTC
CASSERQDYNEQFF
>many|NA|TRBV5-1|TRBJ2-1
TGCGCCAGCAGCTTGGAACCGGGGCCCTACAATGAGCAGTTCTTC
CASSLEPGPYNEQFF
>few|NA|TRBV7-2|TRBJ2-1
TGTGCCAGCAGCTGGGGGTATGGGGGGCCAGACTACAATGAGCAGTTCTTC
CASSWGYGGPDYNEQFF
>many|NA|TRBV20-1|TRBJ2-1
TGCAGTGCTAGGGAACCGGCGGCAGAAGGAAATGAGCAGTTCTTC
CSAREPAAEGNEQFF
>many|NA|TRBV10-3|TRBJ2-3
TGTGCCATCAGTGAGTTGGGGGGGGCCGGGGCAGATACGCAGTATTTT
CAISELGGAGADTQYF
>NA|NA|TRBV15|TRBJ2-7
TGTGCCACCAGTGAGGGTAGGATGGCGGACCTCTCCTACGAGCAGTACTTC
CATSEGRMADLSYEQYF
>many|NA|TRBV5-6|TRBJ2-1
TGTGCCAGCAGCTTGGAGGGGACCGGCAATGAGCAGTTCTTC
CASSLEGTGNEQFF
>many|NA|TRBV11-2|TRBJ1-2
TGTGCCAGCAGCTTAGAGGCCAGCTATGGCTACACCTTC
CASSLEASYGYTF
>few|NA|TRBV20-1|TRBJ1-2
TGCAGTGCTAGAGATACCGAAGACTATGGCTACACCTTC
CSARDTEDYGYTF
>many|NA|TRBV10-3|TRBJ2-7
TGTGCCATCAGTGACGTTTATCAGCTAGCGACTCACTACGAGCAGTACTTC
CAISDVYQLATHYEQYF
>NA|NA|TRBV12-3/TRBV12-4|TRBJ1-1
TGTGCCAGCAGTAAAGGTATATACACTGAAGCTTTCTTT
CASSKGIYTEAFF
>NA|TRBD2|TRBV5-1|TRBJ2-1
TGCGCCAGCAGCTACGAACCTCAGCGAGGGAGGGCGGCCTTCTTC
CASSYEPQRGRAAFF
>few|TRBD2|TRBV24-1|TRBJ2-5
TGTGCCACCAGTGACCCGGGACTAGCGGGGGTAGAAGAGACCCAGTACTTC
CATSDPGLAGVEETQYF
>NA|NA|TRBV7-8|TRBJ2-1
TGTGCCAGCAGCTTAGTAGACTTTGACAATGAGCAGTTCTTC
CASSLVDFDNEQFF
>few|TRBD1|TRBV4-3|TRBJ1-5
TGCGCCAGCAGCCAAGCGGGTTTTTTTGGACAGGGAAGTAAACAGCCCCAGCATTTT
CASSQAGFFGQGSKQPQHF
>NA|NA|TRBV20-1|TRBJ2-5
TGCAGTGCTAGTCTCGGGGCGAGGGAGACCCAGTACTTC
CSASLGARETQYF
>many|TRBD2|TRBV4-3|TRBJ2-1
TGCGCCAGCAGCCAAGAAAGAAGGGCTAGCGGGAGGGCTGGTGAGCAGTTCTTC
CASSQERRASGRAGEQFF
>NA|NA|TRBV20-1|TRBJ2-1
TGCAGTGCTAGAGATCTCGCCAGCTACGGGAATGAGCAGTTCTTC
CSARDLASYGNEQFF
>many|NA|TRBV7-2|TRBJ2-1
TGTGCCAGCAGCTTAATAGTGTCCTACAATGAGCAGTTCTTC
CASSLIVSYNEQFF
>NA|NA|TRBV20-1|TRBJ2-1
TGCAGTGCGCCCAGGGTGGATGGCTCCTACAATGAGCAGTTCTTC
CSAPRVDGSYNEQFF
>few|NA|TRBV9|TRBJ2-1
TGTGCCAGCAGTGGGAGTGAGCAGTTCTTC
CASSGSEQFF
>many|TRBD1|TRBV12-3/TRBV12-4|TRBJ1-1
TGTGCCAGCAGCCCCAGGACAGGCCCGAACACTGAAGCTTTCTTT
CASSPRTGPNTEAFF
>many|NA|TRBV5-1|TRBJ2-2
TGCGCCAGCAGCCCCGACCGATCTAGACCCGGGGAGCTGTTTTTT
CASSPDRSRPGELFF
>few|NA|TRBV5-1|TRBJ2-6
TGCGCCAGCAGCACCGGTAGTGCTGGGGCCAACGTCCTGACTTTC
CASSTGSAGANVLTF